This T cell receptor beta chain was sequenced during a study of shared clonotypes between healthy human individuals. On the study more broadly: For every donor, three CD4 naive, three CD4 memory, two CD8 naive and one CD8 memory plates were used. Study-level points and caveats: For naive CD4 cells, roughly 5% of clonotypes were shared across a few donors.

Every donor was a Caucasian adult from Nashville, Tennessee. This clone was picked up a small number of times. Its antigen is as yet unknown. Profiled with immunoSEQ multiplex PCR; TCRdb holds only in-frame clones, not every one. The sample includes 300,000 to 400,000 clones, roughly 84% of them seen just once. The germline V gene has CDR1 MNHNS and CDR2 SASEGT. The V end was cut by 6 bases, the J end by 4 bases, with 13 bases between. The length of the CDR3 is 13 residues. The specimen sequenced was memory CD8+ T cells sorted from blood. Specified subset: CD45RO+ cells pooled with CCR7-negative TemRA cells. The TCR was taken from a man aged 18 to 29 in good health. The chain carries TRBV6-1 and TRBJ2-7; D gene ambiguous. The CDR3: CASRGTEVYEQYF. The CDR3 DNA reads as TGTGCCAGCAGGGGTACAGAGGTATACGAGCAGTACTTC.